Here is one TCR beta chain with its context. The CDR3 consists of 16 residues. Germline V lookup: CDR1 LGHNA, CDR2 YNFKEQ. Trimming removed 0 bases at V and 0 bases at J, with 12 bases between. The data were obtained in a study of blood T cell repertoires in COVID-19. Data came from immunoSEQ multiplex PCR; TCRdb stores just in-frame clones and leaves some out. This table has 300,000 to 350,000 clones, approximately 90% appearing once. The sample consisted of peripheral blood. The chain links TRBV4-2 to TRBJ2-7; D ambiguous. The sequence came from a man aged 25 to 40 with COVID-19, enrolled during active disease. The CDR3: CASSQDGSGGSYEQYF. As DNA, the CDR3 is TGTGCCAGCAGCCAAGACGGGTCCGGCGGCTCCTACGAGCAGTACTTC.